The 9 T cell receptor beta chains below were found in one sample sequenced in a study of shared clonotypes between healthy human individuals. The protocol was immunoSEQ multiplex PCR, while the TCRdb copy is restricted to in-frame clones and leaves out a portion. There are some 2.4 million clones in the sample; more than 85% occur only once, and 0.35% to 0.45% lies in the top ten. The sequencing sample was made of naive CD4+ T cells from PBMCs. Subset of the sample: CD45RA+ positively selected. These receptors originate from a man aged 18-30 years in good health. Some clones in this sample may be carry-over from other donors' samples.

V is TRBV2 and J is TRBJ2-7, with D perhaps being TRBD1 or TRBD2 (6 bases each). Per germline, CDR1 SNHLY and CDR2 FYNNEI. This CDR3 has 14 residues. Trimming left V 3 bases short and J 4 bases short, with 13 bases between. Here the CDR3 reads CASSEGGARYEQYF. For the CDR3, the DNA is TGTGCCAGCAGTGAGGGGGGCGCCCGTTACGAGCAGTACTTC.

This clone was counted a single time. The rearrangement joins TRBV10-3 to TRBJ2-7, with 7 bases that match TRBD1. The ends lost 8 bases at V and 3 bases at J; junction bases unmatched: 4. Germline-derived CDR1 and CDR2 are ENHRY and SYGVKD. The CDR3 sequence is 12 residues long. CDR3 sequence: CAIQGVGYEQYF. In DNA form, the CDR3 reads TGTGCCATCCAGGGGGTTGGCTACGAGCAGTACTTC.

Worth noting for this clone: This sample also contains other DNA sequences that code for the same CDR3. The chain is built from TRBV2 and TRBJ1-1, with a weak D call TRBD1 (6 bases). Germline CDR1 and CDR2: SNHLY and FYNNEI. V was trimmed by 6 bases and J by 0 bases, leaving 11 bases between them. The CDR3 sequence is 14 residues long. CDR3 coding DNA: TGTGCCAGCAGGGGGGGCCGATTGAACACTGAAGCTTTCTTT. It specifies CASRGGRLNTEAFF.

The chain carries TRBV5-1 and TRBJ2-2; a possible D gene is TRBD2 (5 bases). CDR1 SGHRS and CDR2 YFSETQ come from the germline V gene. The CDR3 is 13 amino acids. The V gene lost 7 bases and the J gene lost 1 base, with 8 bases spanning the gap. As DNA, the CDR3 is TGCGCCAGCCAGCGGCAGAACACCGGGGAGCTGTTTTTT. Its translation is CASQRQNTGELFF.

This clone occurred once. The chain links TRBV7-2 to TRBJ1-5, with a weak D call TRBD1 (6 bases). The V gene's germline CDR1 is SGHTA and CDR2 FQGNSA. The CDR3 contains 13 residues. Trimming took off 4 bases at V and 7 bases at J, with 11 bases between the two ends. The CDR3, as DNA: TGTGCCAGCAGCTCCCAGGGGTGGCAGCCCCAGCATTTT. It yields the protein CASSSQGWQPQHF.

This chain uses TRBV6-4 with TRBJ2-3; 13 bases agree with TRBD2. Germline V gene sequence: CDR1 MRHNA, CDR2 SNTAGT. Germline trimming cut 6 bases from V and 4 bases from J; bases unmatched to any gene: 7. CDR3 size: 16 residues. The CDR3 here is CASSRTSGSSSDTQYF. The DNA of the CDR3 is TGTGCCAGCAGCAGGACTAGCGGGAGTAGTTCAGATACGCAGTATTTT.

The CDR3 DNA sequence: TGTGCCAGAAGCCGAGGTCTGGGACAAAGCCTAGCGGACACAGATACGCAGTATTTT. Residues: CARSRGLGQSLADTDTQYF. V is TRBV5-3 and J is TRBJ2-3; D is perhaps TRBD2 (7 bases). TRBV5-3 is placed among ORFs of uncertain function. CDR3 length equals 19 residues. Trimming took 4 bases from V and 2 from J, leaving 26 bases between them.

V usage is TRBV5-1 and J usage is TRBJ1-1; the match to TRBD1 covers 7 bases. Germline V gene lookup returns CDR1 SGHRS and CDR2 YFSETQ. The trim removed 0 bases at V and 0 bases at J, leaving 8 bases unmatched. CDR3 length equals 17 residues. Written as DNA, the CDR3 is TGCGCCAGCAGCTTGGGTGGCCAGGGGGTTATGAACACTGAAGCTTTCTTT. It codes for CASSLGGQGVMNTEAFF.

This rearrangement joins TRBV5-1 to TRBJ2-7; 10 nucleotides align to TRBD2. Germline V gene lookup returns CDR1 SGHRS and CDR2 YFSETQ. The CDR3 covers 16 residues. Trimming cost V 0 bases and J 5 bases; bases outside gene matches: 8. The CDR3 nucleotides read TGCGCCAGCAGCTTGGCCTTAGCGGGAGGCACGGACGAGCAGTACTTC. It translates to CASSLALAGGTDEQYF.